The TCR beta chain under discussion was sequenced for a study of T cell responses to AZD1222 COVID-19 vaccine. Across the whole study: Samples with a second dose at about 4 or about 12 weeks were pooled together.

Germline CDR1 is SGHAT and CDR2 is FQNNGV. V shed 3 bases and J 3 bases; nucleotides not matched to a gene: 8. The CDR3 consists of 15 residues. Regarding this clone: Its antigen is as yet unknown.

Measured with immunoSEQ multiplex PCR; TCRdb has only the in-frame clones, and not every one. Of 25,000 to 35,000 clones listed, roughly 92% are singletons. Study findings and constraints: Among spike-specific TCRs, nearly half reportedly target unmutated variant regions. No day 14 peak samples; only post-peak repertoires were characterized.

This receptor was obtained from an adult in good health. The specimen comprised peripheral blood, sampled on day 0 of AZD1222 vaccination. The chain is built from TRBV11-2 and TRBJ2-7; TRBD2 agrees at 7 bases. The CDR3 loop reads CASSFSLAVSYEQYF. CDR3 in DNA: TGTGCCAGCAGCTTTTCCCTAGCGGTAAGCTACGAGCAGTACTTC.